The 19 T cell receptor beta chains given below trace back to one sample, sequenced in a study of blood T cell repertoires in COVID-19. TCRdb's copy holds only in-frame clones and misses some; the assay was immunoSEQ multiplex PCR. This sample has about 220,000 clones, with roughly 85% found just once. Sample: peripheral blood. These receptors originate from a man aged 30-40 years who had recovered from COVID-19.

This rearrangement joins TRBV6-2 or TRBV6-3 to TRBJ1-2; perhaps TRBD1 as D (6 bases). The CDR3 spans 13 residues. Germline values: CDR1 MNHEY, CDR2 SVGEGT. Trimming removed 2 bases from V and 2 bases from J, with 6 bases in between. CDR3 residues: CASSYTGNYGYTF. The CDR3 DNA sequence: TGTGCCAGCAGTTACACAGGGAACTATGGCTACACCTTC.

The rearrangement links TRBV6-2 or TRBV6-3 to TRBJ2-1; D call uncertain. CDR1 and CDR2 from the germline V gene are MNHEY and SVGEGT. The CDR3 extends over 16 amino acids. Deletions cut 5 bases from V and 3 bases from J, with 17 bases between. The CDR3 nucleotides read TGTGCCAGCAGTCGGGTGGTAGGCGCTATCTACAATGAGCAGTTCTTC. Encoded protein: CASSRVVGAIYNEQFF.

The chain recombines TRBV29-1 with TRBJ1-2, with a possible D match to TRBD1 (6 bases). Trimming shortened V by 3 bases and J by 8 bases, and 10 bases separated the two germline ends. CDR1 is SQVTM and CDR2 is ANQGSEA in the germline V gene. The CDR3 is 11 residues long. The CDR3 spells CSVEGARGYTF. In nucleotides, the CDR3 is TGCAGCGTTGAGGGGGCGCGGGGCTACACCTTC.

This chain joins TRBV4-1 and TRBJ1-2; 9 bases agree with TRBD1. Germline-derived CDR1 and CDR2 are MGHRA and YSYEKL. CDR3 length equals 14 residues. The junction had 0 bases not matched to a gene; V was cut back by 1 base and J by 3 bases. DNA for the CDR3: TGCGCCAGCAGCCAAGGGACAGGGGACTATGGCTACACCTTC. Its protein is CASSQGTGDYGYTF.

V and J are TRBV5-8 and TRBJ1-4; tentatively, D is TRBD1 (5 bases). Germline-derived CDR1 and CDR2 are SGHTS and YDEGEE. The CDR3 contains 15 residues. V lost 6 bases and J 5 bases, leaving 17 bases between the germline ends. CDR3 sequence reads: CASNPSWTLNEKLFF. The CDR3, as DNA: TGTGCCAGCAACCCGTCGTGGACATTGAATGAAAAACTGTTTTTT. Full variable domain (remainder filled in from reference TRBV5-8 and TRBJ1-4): EAGVTQSPTHLIKTRGQQATLRCSPISGHTSVYWYQQALGLGLQFLLWYDEGEERNRGNFPPRFSGRQFPNYSSELNVNALELEDSALYLCASNPSWTLNEKLFFGSGTQLSVL.

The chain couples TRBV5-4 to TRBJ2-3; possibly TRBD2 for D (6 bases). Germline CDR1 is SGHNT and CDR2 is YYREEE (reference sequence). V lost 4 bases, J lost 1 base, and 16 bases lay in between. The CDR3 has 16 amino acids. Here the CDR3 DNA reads TGTGCCAGCAGCCCGCCCCTTGGCGGGGGCACAGATACGCAGTATTTT. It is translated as CASSPPLGGGTDTQYF.

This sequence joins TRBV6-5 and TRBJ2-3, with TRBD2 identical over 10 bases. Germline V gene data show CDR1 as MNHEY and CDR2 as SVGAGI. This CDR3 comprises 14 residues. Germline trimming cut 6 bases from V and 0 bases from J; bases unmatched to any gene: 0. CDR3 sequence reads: CASRLAGSTDTQYF. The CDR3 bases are TGTGCCAGCAGACTAGCGGGGAGCACAGATACGCAGTATTTT.

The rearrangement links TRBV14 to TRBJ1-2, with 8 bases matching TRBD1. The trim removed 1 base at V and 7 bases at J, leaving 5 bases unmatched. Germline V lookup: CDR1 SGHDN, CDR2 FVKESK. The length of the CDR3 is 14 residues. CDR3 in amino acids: CASSQASTGVGYTF. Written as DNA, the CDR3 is TGTGCCAGCAGCCAAGCTTCGACAGGGGTTGGCTACACCTTC.

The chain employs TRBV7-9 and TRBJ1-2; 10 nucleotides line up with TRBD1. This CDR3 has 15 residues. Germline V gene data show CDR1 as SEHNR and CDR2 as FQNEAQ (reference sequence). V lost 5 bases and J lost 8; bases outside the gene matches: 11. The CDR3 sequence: CASSPETGGAEGYTF. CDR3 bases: TGTGCCAGCAGCCCCGAGACAGGGGGCGCGGAGGGCTACACCTTC.

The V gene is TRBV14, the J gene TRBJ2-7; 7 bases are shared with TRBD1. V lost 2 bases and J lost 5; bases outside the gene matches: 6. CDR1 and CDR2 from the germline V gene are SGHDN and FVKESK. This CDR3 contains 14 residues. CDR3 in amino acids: CASSQIDRANEQYF. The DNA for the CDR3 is TGTGCCAGCAGCCAAATAGACAGGGCGAACGAGCAGTACTTC.

CDR3 residues: CATGQYSGANVLTF. For the CDR3, the DNA is TGTGCCACAGGACAGTACTCTGGGGCCAACGTCCTGACTTTC. V gene TRBV25-1 combines with J gene TRBJ2-6; perhaps TRBD1 as D (6 bases). Germline V lookup: CDR1 MGHDK, CDR2 SYGVNS. The ends were cut back, 10 bases at V and 0 bases at J, with 10 bases in the middle. The CDR3 consists of 14 residues.

CDR3: CATWTGGMNTEAFF. DNA for the CDR3: TGTGCCACCTGGACAGGGGGGATGAACACTGAAGCTTTCTTT. The V and J genes are TRBV10-3 and TRBJ1-1; 10 bases are a match to TRBD1. Germline lookup yields CDR1 ENHRY and CDR2 SYGVKD. V lost 10 bases to trimming and J lost 0 bases; unmatched junction nucleotides: 5. This CDR3 comprises 14 residues.

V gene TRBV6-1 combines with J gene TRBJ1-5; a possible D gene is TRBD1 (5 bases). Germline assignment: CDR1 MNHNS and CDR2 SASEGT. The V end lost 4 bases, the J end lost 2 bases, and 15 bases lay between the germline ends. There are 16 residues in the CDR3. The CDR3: CASSGIVSGGNQPQHF. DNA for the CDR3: TGTGCCAGCAGTGGAATAGTTTCGGGGGGCAATCAGCCCCAGCATTTT.

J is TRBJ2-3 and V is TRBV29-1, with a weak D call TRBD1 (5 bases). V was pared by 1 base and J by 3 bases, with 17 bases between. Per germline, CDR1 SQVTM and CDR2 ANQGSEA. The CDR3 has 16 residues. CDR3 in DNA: TGCAGCGTTGAAGTATTCGGCCAGGGAAGTACAGATACGCAGTATTTT. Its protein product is CSVEVFGQGSTDTQYF.

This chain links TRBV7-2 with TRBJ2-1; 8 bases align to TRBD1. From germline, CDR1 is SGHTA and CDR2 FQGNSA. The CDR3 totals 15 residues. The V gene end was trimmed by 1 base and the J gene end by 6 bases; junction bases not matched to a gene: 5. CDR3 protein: CASSLGRTGFNEQFF. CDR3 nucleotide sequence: TGTGCCAGCAGCTTAGGCAGGACAGGGTTCAATGAGCAGTTCTTC. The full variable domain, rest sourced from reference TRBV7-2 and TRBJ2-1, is GAGVSQSPSNKVTEKGKDVELRCDPISGHTALYWYRQSLGQGLEFLIYFQGNSAPDKSGLPSDRFSAERTGGSVSTLTIQRTQQEDSAVYLCASSLGRTGFNEQFFGPGTRLTVL.

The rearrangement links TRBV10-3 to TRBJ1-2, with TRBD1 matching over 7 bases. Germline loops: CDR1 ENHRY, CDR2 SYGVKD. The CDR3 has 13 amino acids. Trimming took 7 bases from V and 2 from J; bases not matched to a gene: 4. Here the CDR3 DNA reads TGTGCCATCAATGGGGGACAGAACTATGGCTACACCTTC. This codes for CAINGGQNYGYTF.

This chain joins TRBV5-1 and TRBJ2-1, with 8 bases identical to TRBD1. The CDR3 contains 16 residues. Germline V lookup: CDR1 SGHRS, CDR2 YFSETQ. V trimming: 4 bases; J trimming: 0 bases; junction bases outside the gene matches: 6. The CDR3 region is CASSQRTGNSYNEQFF. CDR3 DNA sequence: TGCGCCAGCAGCCAACGGACAGGGAACTCCTACAATGAGCAGTTCTTC.

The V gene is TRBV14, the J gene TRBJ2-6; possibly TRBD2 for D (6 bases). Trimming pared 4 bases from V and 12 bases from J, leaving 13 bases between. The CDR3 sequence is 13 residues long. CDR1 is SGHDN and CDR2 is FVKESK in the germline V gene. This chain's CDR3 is CASSPRDRGVLTF. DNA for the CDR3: TGTGCCAGCAGCCCGCGGGATCGAGGCGTCCTGACTTTC.

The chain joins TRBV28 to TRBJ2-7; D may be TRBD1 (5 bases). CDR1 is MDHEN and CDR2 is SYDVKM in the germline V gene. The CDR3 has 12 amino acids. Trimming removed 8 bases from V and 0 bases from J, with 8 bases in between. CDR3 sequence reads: CASVDSSYEQYF. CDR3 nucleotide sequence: TGTGCCAGCGTTGACAGCTCCTACGAGCAGTACTTC.